This TCR beta chain was identified in a study of T cell responses to AZD1222 COVID-19 vaccine (dated by TCRdb to the early 2020s). With regard to the full study: AZD1222 recipients given second doses at about 4 weeks or at about 12 weeks were pooled, since spike-specific TCR depth and breadth were not found to differ between the two schedules. Enrollment into the trials was organized by age into subgroups of 18-55, 56-69 and 70-plus years, and those subgroups contained roughly 150, 30 and 60 TCR-sequenced participants, respectively. A total of 230 to 250 trial participants underwent TCR sequencing, of whom some 210 received two doses of AZD1222 and 26 received two doses of the MenACWY control vaccine.

Based on the germline V gene (reference sequence), the CDR1 and CDR2 sequences are LNHDA and SQIVND. Germline trimming: 6 bases from V, 3 bases from J; junction bases outside gene matches: 1. From its cysteine to its phenylalanine, the CDR3 spans 13 amino acids. Only the CDR3 DNA is retained, 39 bases long and in frame from the first base. The CDR3 regions of human TCRbeta chains were subjected to immunosequencing. In the source study's methods: TCRs in the repertoires were compared against a reference library of SARS-CoV-2-specific TCRs that had been generated with the MIRA antigen-specificity platform. Breadth was defined as the fraction of unique TCRs that were SARS-CoV-2-associated, and depth was defined as the fraction of total T cells that were SARS-CoV-2-associated. Using the MIRA data, each spike-specific TCR was assigned both to the spike region to which the TCR was reactive and to a CD4 or CD8 class. Log10-transformed breadth and depth values were compared by one-way ANOVA with Sidak's multiple comparisons tests. TCRdb took over this immuneACCESS table, retaining in-frame rearrangements with V and J assigned. Such tables are incomplete; in checked studies, under half of the missing clones stem from an unresolved V gene, and the remainder is unexplained. V and J calls plus clone size are reproduced from that table; the DNA served to infer D and trimming. The sample table records 150,000 to 200,000 clones; 94% of these occur just once. Jointly, the top ten make up roughly 9.2% of the sample.

Here is what the overall study found, with its caveats: The 56-69-year group was small, and its depth increase did not reach significance, likely because of low power. Participants were mostly white British, with more females than males. The authors suggested clonal diversity may have been underestimated. Only 5 to 7 AZD1222 recipients were SARS-CoV-2 seropositive at baseline, limiting conclusions about previously exposed vaccinees. After two AZD1222 doses, both the breadth and the depth of spike-specific TCRs were significantly higher than at day 0 and than in MenACWY recipients. Reportedly, close to half of the unique spike-specific TCRs recognized epitopes lying outside the regions that are mutated in the B.1.351 and B.1.1.7 variants. The whole spike protein was spanned by vaccine-associated CD4 TCRs, and dominant responses were seen in regions 160-218 and 743-854. No day 14 peak-response samples were available, so repertoires were characterized only after the peak T cell response.

In the paper's terms, the time point label means: baseline before first vaccination. The vaccinee samples were drawn from two UK trials, COV001 and COV002, one of which was a single-blind randomized controlled phase 2/3 trial testing AZD1222 (ChAdOx1 nCoV-19) in healthy adults. Trial participant PBMC samples were collected at day 0 and day 28 after the second dose for TCRbeta chain sequencing. On this clone: Its antigen has not been determined. Qualities for individual bases were not recorded, and no much larger clone is one base off.

Sample: peripheral blood, taken on day 0 of AZD1222 vaccination. The rearrangement combines TRBV19 with TRBJ2-2, with 7 central nucleotides matching TRBD1. This TCR derives from an adult in good health. CDR3 protein: CASRDRDTGELFF. The sequence in DNA is TGTGCCAGTAGAGACAGGGACACCGGGGAGCTGTTTTTT.